Listed below are T cell receptor beta chains from one sample, sequenced in a study of early T cells in non-severe SARS-CoV-2 infection. TCRdb processed the 5' RACE reads anew with MiXCR; each CDR3 protein has one entry. The sample holds more than 85,000 distinct CDR3 sequences, roughly 17% seen once. Source material: whole blood. Source of these receptors: an adult who was a healthcare worker with PCR-confirmed SARS-CoV-2 infection or an uninfected control (not recorded which). Each CDR3 is given with its conserved first and last residue. A row's size may be missing; if present it is once, few, many or a size class.

cdr3_length clone_size j_call v_call cdr3_aa
13 many TRBJ2-7 TRBV29-1 CSVVLDRSYEQYF
12 few TRBJ2-7 TRBV20-1 CSAARGRYEQYF
13 NA TRBJ2-5 TRBV28 CASTEGGQETQYF
17 NA TRBJ1-6 TRBV12-3/TRBV12-4 CASSPTGFENYNSPLHF
19 few TRBJ2-5 TRBV7-2 CASSLAKGSGDTYQETQYF
15 NA TRBJ2-7 TRBV18 CASSPPGTAFYEQYF
11 NA TRBJ2-3 TRBV28 CASRGPGTQYF
13 NA TRBJ2-3 TRBV9 CASSSEGADTQYF
11 NA TRBJ2-7 TRBV7-8 CASSFQYEQYF
19 NA TRBJ2-1 TRBV15 CATSRDRGGWGSRYNEQFF
17 few TRBJ1-5 TRBV6-5 CASRRWEAGGRNQPQHF
13 few TRBJ1-1 TRBV7-2 CASSLVLNTEAFF
14 NA TRBJ1-3 TRBV2 CASSQSPRGNTIYF
12 many TRBJ1-6 TRBV12-3/TRBV12-4 CASSPPNSPLHF
14 few TRBJ2-1 TRBV11-3 CASSFDTGPNEQFF
14 many TRBJ1-6 TRBV6-1 CASGEGSYNSPLHF
15 few TRBJ2-7 TRBV6-6 CASSYEVSASYEQYF
14 NA TRBJ2-3 TRBV14 CASSPIGTTDTQYF
14 NA TRBJ1-4 TRBV20-1 CSAREKGANEKLFF
14 few TRBJ1-1 TRBV7-9 CASSSGSRGIEAFF
13 NA TRBJ1-1 TRBV29-1 CSVSGADGTEAFF
13 few TRBJ2-2 TRBV29-1 CSAFIGYTGELFF
13 once TRBJ2-7 TRBV7-8 CASSLRQGPGQYF
14 few TRBJ2-7 TRBV6-5 CASSYGRREDEQYF
15 few TRBJ2-1 TRBV28 CASSPDRNTYNEQFF
13 NA TRBJ2-2 TRBV27 CASSSGTTGELFF
12 few TRBJ1-6 TRBV27 CASTESRKPLHF
14 few TRBJ1-2 TRBV20-1 CSARESPANYGYTF
14 few TRBJ1-6 TRBV12-3/TRBV12-4 CASSYSGGLTPLHF
14 few TRBJ2-2 TRBV11-2 CASSFTGDTGELFF
15 few TRBJ1-1 TRBV9 CASSPPPDRGTEAFF
14 NA TRBJ2-3 TRBV14 CASNQGGNTDTQYF
11 NA TRBJ2-5 TRBV7-9 CASSLRETQHF
13 NA TRBJ1-6 TRBV7-2 CASSPTSSSPLHF
16 few TRBJ1-1 TRBV7-9 CASSPWTGTLDTEAFF
14 NA TRBJ2-3 TRBV6-1 CASSELRQGNTQYF
13 few TRBJ2-2 TRBV9 CASSVQTSGELFF
13 NA TRBJ2-1 TRBV20-1 CSARAYTYNEQFF
12 many TRBJ2-3 TRBV11-2 CASSLEGDTQYF
11 few TRBJ1-2 TRBV7-6 CASSAGDGYTF
17 NA TRBJ2-3 TRBV7-8 CASSLRAVRTSTDTQYF